This entry is about one T cell receptor beta chain. The antigen is undetermined. Clones were read by immunoSEQ multiplex PCR, and TCRdb kept only the in-frame ones, dropping some. In the table there are 150,000 to 200,000 clones, 80% to 95% of which are singletons. The data derive from a study of T cell responses to AZD1222 COVID-19 vaccine. Study results and caveats: Among the donors, most were white British and more were female, and clonal diversity was possibly underestimated. Of spike-specific TCRs, nearly half reportedly target regions left unmutated in variants.

The input for sequencing was peripheral blood, taken on day 0 of AZD1222 vaccination. The source is an adult in good health.

The CDR3 reads CASSPGGHNSPLHF. For the CDR3, the DNA is TGTGCCAGCTCACCAGGGGGCCACAATTCACCCCTCCACTTT. This chain uses TRBV18 with TRBJ1-6, with D perhaps matching TRBD1 (6 bases). This CDR3 is built from 14 residues. Trimming removed 2 bases at V and 7 bases at J, with 9 bases between. CDR1 and CDR2 (germline): KGHSH, LQKENI.